These 22 T cell receptor beta chains came from one sample sequenced in a study of vaccination and CD4 T cells after COVID-19. Noted treatment: roughly ten-day PBMC culture with coronavirus spike peptide pools or control peptides (ViraFEST assay). The antigens of these receptors remain unknown. The Oncomine TCR Beta short-read assay was what sequenced the DNA obtained from cultured CD4+ T cells. TCRdb re-derived calls from the PCR reads in MiXCR, one entry per CDR3 protein. The data hold about 8,900 distinct CDR3 sequences, with 60% to 80% observed a single time. The sample taken for sequencing was CD4+ T cells from blood, cultured in vitro. The receptor set was obtained from a human donor who had recovered from COVID-19.

J is TRBJ2-7 and V is TRBV27; 7 nucleotides agree with TRBD1. The CDR3 is 14 amino acids. V lost 5 bases, J lost 5 bases, and 9 bases stayed unmatched. The germline CDR1 and CDR2 sequences are MNHEY and SMNVEV (reference sequence). The CDR3 region has the DNA TGTGCCAGCAGTAAATGGGACAGCTCGAACGAGCAGTACTTC. It specifies CASSKWDSSNEQYF.

The chain has TRBV2 and TRBJ2-2; D gene uncertain. The CDR3 sequence is 13 residues long. The V end was cut by 8 bases, the J end by 3 bases, with 10 bases between. Germline CDR1 SNHLY, CDR2 FYNNEI. The CDR3 sequence is CASVEDYTGELFF. The CDR3 DNA follows: TGTGCCAGCGTCGAGGATTACACCGGGGAGCTGTTTTTT. The whole variable domain, remainder taken from reference TRBV2 and TRBJ2-2, is EPEVTQTPSHQVTQMGQEVILRCVPISNHLYFYWYRQILGQKVEFLVSFYNNEISEKSEIFDDQFSVERPDGSNFTLKIRSTKLEDSAMYFCASVEDYTGELFFGEGSRLTVL.

The V gene is TRBV5-5, the J gene TRBJ2-7, with 9 bases aligning to TRBD1. Germline-derived CDR1 and CDR2 are SGHKS and YYEKEE (reference sequence). The V gene end was trimmed by 2 bases and the J gene end by 2 bases; junction bases not matched to a gene: 2. The CDR3 contains 14 residues. The CDR3: CASSFRDRAYEQYF. The CDR3 DNA follows: TGTGCCAGCAGCTTCCGGGACAGGGCCTACGAGCAGTACTTC.

The chain links TRBV20-1 to TRBJ2-5, with no clear D. Between the trimmed V and J ends, which lost 8 bases and 1 base, there was a span of 17 bases. The CDR3 consists of 14 residues. Germline-derived CDR1 and CDR2 are DFQATT and SNEGSKA (reference sequence). The CDR3 loop reads CSSRPITGQETQYF. Here the CDR3 DNA reads TGCAGTAGCCGCCCGATTACGGGCCAAGAGACCCAGTACTTC.

This clonotype turned up a few times. The V and J genes are TRBV24-1 and TRBJ2-3, with D possibly being TRBD1 (6 bases). The V gene lost 3 bases and the J gene lost 0 bases, with 12 bases spanning the gap. CDR1 and CDR2 (germline): KGHDR, SFDVKD. The CDR3 spans 16 residues. The CDR3 DNA reads TGTGCCACCAGTGATCGACAGGCTACTAGCACAGATACGCAGTATTTT. Its protein is CATSDRQATSTDTQYF.

This clonotype has a handful of counts. The rearrangement joins TRBV20-1 to TRBJ2-5; no definite D call. The CDR3 consists of 11 residues. V was trimmed by 5 bases and J by 4 bases, leaving 8 bases between them. Germline V gene data show CDR1 as DFQATT and CDR2 as SNEGSKA (reference sequence). DNA of the CDR3: TGCAGTGCTCTAAGGGCAGAGACCCAGTACTTC. Translation: CSALRAETQYF.

The chain carries TRBV19 and TRBJ2-7, with D possibly being TRBD1 (6 bases). The CDR3 has 14 residues. Germline CDR1 is LNHDA and CDR2 is SQIVND (reference sequence). Trimming shortened V by 4 bases and J by 6 bases, and 16 bases separated the two germline ends. The DNA for the CDR3 is TGTGCCAGTAGTACACAGGGAATAGCCGGCGAGCAGTACTTC. Translation: CASSTQGIAGEQYF.

The rearrangement links TRBV2 to TRBJ1-2; 7 nucleotides match TRBD1. The J segment lost 8 bases and the V segment lost 6 bases, leaving 12 bases of the junction unmatched. The CDR3 consists of 14 residues. Looked up from germline, CDR1 is SNHLY and CDR2 is FYNNEI. The CDR3 here is CASRPDREGRGYTF. Written as DNA, the CDR3 is TGTGCCAGCAGACCCGACAGGGAAGGACGAGGCTACACCTTC.

This chain uses TRBV5-1 with TRBJ2-3, with 9 bases identical to TRBD1. CDR1 and CDR2 (germline): SGHRS, YFSETQ. The CDR3 covers 15 residues. V gave up 8 bases and J gave up 6 bases; unmatched junction bases: 13. CDR3 in DNA: TGCGCCAGTAGGGACGGACAGGGGAGGACCGATACGCAGTATTTT. Protein product: CASRDGQGRTDTQYF. The full variable domain, its missing parts supplied by reference TRBV5-1 and TRBJ2-3, is KAGVTQTPRYLIKTRGQQVTLSCSPISGHRSVSWYQQTPGQGLQFLFEYFSETQRNKGNFPGRFSGRQFSNSRSEMNVSTLELGDSALYLCASRDGQGRTDTQYFGPGTRLTVL.

The sample holds one count of this clonotype. The rearrangement uses TRBV28 and TRBJ2-4; 16 positions agree with TRBD2. Germline V lookup: CDR1 MDHEN, CDR2 SYDVKM. Trimming removed 6 bases from V and 8 bases from J; junction bases left unmatched: 7. This CDR3 is 16 amino acids long. CDR3 loop: CASSPGLAGGLHIQYF. DNA of the CDR3: TGTGCCAGCAGCCCGGGACTAGCGGGAGGGCTGCACATTCAGTACTTC.

There are a few counts of this clonotype. The chain recombines TRBV20-1 with TRBJ2-1, with no clear D. This CDR3 comprises 12 residues. The germline gives CDR1 DFQATT, CDR2 SNEGSKA (reference sequence). The germline V and J ends were trimmed by 6 bases and 4 bases, with 10 bases remaining between them. CDR3 region: CSAQEGYNEQFF. CDR3 DNA sequence: TGCAGTGCGCAGGAAGGATACAATGAGCAGTTCTTC.

In DNA form, the CDR3 reads TGTGCCATCAGTGAGTCGCAGGACCTCACAGATACGCAGTATTTT. As protein: CAISESQDLTDTQYF. The V and J genes are TRBV10-3 and TRBJ2-3; D is undetermined. The CDR3 is 15 residues long. Trimming stripped 0 bases from V and 2 bases from J, with 9 bases between. From germline, CDR1 is ENHRY and CDR2 SYGVKD.

J is TRBJ2-7 and V is TRBV2; 9 bases fit TRBD1. V shed 6 bases and J 0 bases; nucleotides not matched to a gene: 9. CDR3 length: 16 amino acids. CDR1 is SNHLY and CDR2 is FYNNEI in the germline V gene. CDR3 sequence (DNA): TGTGCCAGCAGCCGGGACAGGGACCCGGCCTCCTACGAGCAGTACTTC. It translates to CASSRDRDPASYEQYF.

The chain links TRBV7-2 to TRBJ1-4, with D possibly TRBD1 on 6 matching bases. V was shortened by 5 bases and J by 1 base, with 11 bases between the two germline ends. The CDR3 totals 15 residues. The germline V gene encodes CDR1 SGHTA and CDR2 FQGNSA. CDR3 sequence: CASSATGLTNEKLFF. The CDR3 region has the DNA TGTGCCAGCAGCGCAACAGGGCTAACTAATGAAAAACTGTTTTTT. The full variable domain, completed using reference TRBV7-2 and TRBJ1-4, is GAGVSQSPSNKVTEKGKDVELRCDPISGHTALYWYRQSLGQGLEFLIYFQGNSAPDKSGLPSDRFSAERTGGSVSTLTIQRTQQEDSAVYLCASSATGLTNEKLFFGSGTQLSVL.

In its sample, this clonotype was seen a few times. This chain uses TRBV2 with TRBJ1-2, with unresolved D. Trimming removed 8 bases at V and 8 bases at J, with 9 bases between. CDR1 SNHLY and CDR2 FYNNEI come from the germline V gene. This CDR3 has 10 amino acids. CDR3 sequence reads: CASRTGGYTF. CDR3 bases: TGTGCCAGCCGGACGGGGGGCTACACCTTC. Full variable domain (rest looked up from reference TRBV2 and TRBJ1-2): EPEVTQTPSHQVTQMGQEVILRCVPISNHLYFYWYRQILGQKVEFLVSFYNNEISEKSEIFDDQFSVERPDGSNFTLKIRSTKLEDSAMYFCASRTGGYTFGSGTRLTVV.

The rearrangement joins TRBV5-5 to TRBJ1-6; 8 bases agree with TRBD1. From germline, CDR1 is SGHKS and CDR2 YYEKEE (reference sequence). The CDR3 covers 15 residues. V gave up 0 bases and J gave up 5 bases; unmatched junction bases: 1. The CDR3: CASSLGDRNNSPLHF. The CDR3 coding sequence is TGTGCCAGCAGCTTGGGGGACAGGAATAATTCACCCCTCCACTTT.

In its sample, this clonotype was seen once. The J gene is TRBJ2-5, the V gene TRBV27; D is tentatively TRBD1 or TRBD2 (6 bases each). CDR1 MNHEY and CDR2 SMNVEV come from the germline V gene (reference sequence). The CDR3 has 14 amino acids. V lost 5 bases, J lost 2 bases, and 12 bases lay in between. As DNA, the CDR3 is TGTGCCAGCAGTCGCGGGACACAACAAGAGACCCAGTACTTC. Translating it yields CASSRGTQQETQYF.

This clonotype came up a few times. The rearrangement joins TRBV7-2 to TRBJ1-6, with D unclear. The CDR3 totals 14 residues. Looked up from germline, CDR1 is SGHTA and CDR2 is FQGNSA. Trimming cost V 5 bases and J 1 base, with 6 bases left between them. The CDR3: CASSPKSYNSPLHF. The CDR3 DNA sequence: TGTGCCAGCAGCCCGAAATCCTATAATTCACCCCTCCACTTT.

The CDR3 region is CSARADRKPDTQYF. In DNA form, the CDR3 reads TGCAGTGCTAGAGCCGACAGGAAGCCAGATACGCAGTATTTT. V is TRBV20-1 and J is TRBJ2-3, with D tentatively TRBD1 (6 bases). V lost 1 base and J 4 bases, leaving 12 bases between the germline ends. CDR3 length: 14 amino acids. Germline V lookup: CDR1 DFQATT, CDR2 SNEGSKA (reference sequence).

This chain links TRBV7-2 with TRBJ2-7; 8 positions agree with TRBD2. The junction had 8 bases not matched to a gene; V was cut back by 1 base and J by 6 bases. The CDR3 is made up of 15 amino acids. The germline gives CDR1 SGHTA, CDR2 FQGNSA. For the CDR3, the DNA is TGTGCCAGCAGCTTAGTCCGGACTAGCTCGGTCGAGCAGTACTTC. Its translation: CASSLVRTSSVEQYF.

The chain links TRBV27 to TRBJ1-2, with D maybe TRBD1 (6 bases). Germline CDR1 and CDR2: MNHEY and SMNVEV (reference sequence). The germline V and J ends were trimmed by 0 bases and 4 bases, with 12 bases remaining between them. The CDR3 runs 15 residues. In DNA form, the CDR3 reads TGTGCCAGCAGTTTATCAGGACAGCGATCCTATGGCTACACCTTC. Protein product: CASSLSGQRSYGYTF.

This chain uses TRBV11-3 with TRBJ2-1, with 8 bases matching TRBD1. J lost 10 bases, V lost 5 bases, and 16 bases had no gene match. Germline values: CDR1 SGHNT, CDR2 YENEEA. The CDR3 is 16 amino acids. The chain's CDR3 is CASSPDHGQGPQEQFF. CDR3 DNA sequence: TGTGCCAGCAGCCCCGATCATGGACAGGGTCCACAGGAGCAGTTCTTC.